One and the same sample provided the 10 T cell receptor beta chains below, sequenced in a study of blood T cell repertoires in COVID-19 (dated by TCRdb to the early 2020s). The library was prepared using the immunoSEQ multiplex PCR assay. The source is immuneACCESS, and TCRdb retained only in-frame sequences with V and J called. Part of the clones is not carried over; for the studies checked, unresolved V genes explain less than half of this, and the remainder is unexplained. Recorded for this sample are 87,000 or so clones; about 88% of them occurred a single time. The ten largest clones represent 4% to 5.5% of the sample. Sequencing used peripheral blood. These receptors came from a man aged 35 to 55 with acute or convalescent COVID-19.

This clone was counted only a few times. The V and J genes are TRBV6-5 and TRBJ1-5; TRBD1 matches at 9 bases. Unmatched junction bases numbered 1, after V lost 2 bases and J lost 5 bases. Germline values: CDR1 MNHEY, CDR2 SVGAGI. The CDR3 has 14 amino acids. Here the CDR3 reads CASSYRDRDQPQHF. The CDR3 DNA sequence: TGTGCCAGCAGTTACAGGGACAGGGATCAGCCCCAGCATTTT.

The chain is built from TRBV9 and TRBJ2-2; 16 nucleotides align to TRBD2. There are 16 residues in the CDR3. V lost 3 bases, J lost 7 bases, and 3 bases stayed unmatched. The V gene's germline CDR1 is SGDLS and CDR2 YYNGEE. CDR3 amino acids: CASSAGLAGGHGELFF. The DNA for the CDR3 is TGTGCCAGCAGCGCGGGACTAGCGGGAGGGCACGGGGAGCTGTTTTTT.

The chain's CDR3 is CASRERGDQPQHF. The CDR3 coding sequence is TGTGCCAGTAGGGAGCGGGGAGATCAGCCCCAGCATTTT. This chain joins TRBV19 and TRBJ1-5, with D hard to call. CDR3 length: 13 residues. Germline lookup yields CDR1 LNHDA and CDR2 SQIVND (reference sequence). The ends were cut back, 6 bases at V and 5 bases at J, with 11 bases in the middle. Full variable domain (missing parts from reference TRBV19 and TRBJ1-5): DGGITQSPKYLFRKEGQNVTLSCEQNLNHDAMYWYRQDPGQGLRLIYYSQIVNDFQKGDIAEGYSVSREKKESFPLTVTSAQKNPTAFYLCASRERGDQPQHFGDGTRLSIL.

The CDR3 region is CASSWGDRDEQYF. The CDR3 coding sequence is TGCGCCAGCAGCTGGGGGGACAGGGACGAGCAGTACTTC. The chain joins TRBV5-1 to TRBJ2-7, with 9 bases that match TRBD1. V lost 3 bases, J lost 5 bases, and 3 bases stayed unmatched. Germline CDR1 is SGHRS and CDR2 is YFSETQ. The CDR3 consists of 13 residues.

V usage is TRBV27 and J usage is TRBJ1-4, with D possibly matching TRBD1 (5 bases). The CDR3 is 14 amino acids. Germline V gives CDR1 MNHEY, CDR2 SMNVEV (reference sequence). V lost 4 bases and J 6 bases, leaving 12 bases between the germline ends. CDR3 bases: TGTGCCAGCAGTTCGGGGGGAAAGGATGAAAAACTGTTTTTT. Its translation is CASSSGGKDEKLFF.

This chain connects TRBV24-1 to TRBJ1-1; the match to TRBD1 covers 7 bases. The CDR3 extends over 14 amino acids. Germline CDR1 KGHDR, CDR2 SFDVKD. Trimming cost V 4 bases and J 7 bases; bases outside gene matches: 8. The CDR3 sequence is CATSDPDRAGEAFF. DNA of the CDR3: TGTGCCACCAGTGACCCAGACAGGGCGGGTGAAGCTTTCTTT.

V gene TRBV9 combines with J gene TRBJ1-1; tentatively, D is TRBD1 (5 bases). Germline values: CDR1 SGDLS, CDR2 YYNGEE. The CDR3 has 14 residues. V lost 4 bases and J lost 1, with 11 bases in between. The CDR3 loop is CASSRVTGNTEAFF. The CDR3 DNA sequence: TGTGCCAGCAGCCGGGTCACAGGGAACACTGAAGCTTTCTTT.

V and J are TRBV6-5 and TRBJ1-1; D perhaps matches TRBD1 (6 bases). V shed 2 bases and J shed 7 bases, with 11 bases lying between them. The length of the CDR3 is 13 residues. Germline-derived CDR1 and CDR2 are MNHEY and SVGAGI. CDR3 in amino acids: CASSYERRGEAFF. The CDR3 nucleotides are TGTGCCAGCAGTTACGAACGCAGGGGTGAAGCTTTCTTT.

This clone was seen a few times. V and J are TRBV19 and TRBJ2-1, with 11 bases matching TRBD2. Germline CDR1 reads LNHDA; CDR2 reads SQIVND (reference sequence). The J segment lost 5 bases and the V segment lost 5 bases, leaving 8 bases of the junction unmatched. The CDR3 length is 16 residues. The CDR3 nucleotides are TGTGCCAGTAGTGCGAAAAGACTAGCGGGAAACAATGAGCAGTTCTTC. This codes for CASSAKRLAGNNEQFF.

The gene calls are TRBV4-3 and TRBJ2-5; D perhaps matches TRBD2 (7 bases). The CDR3 covers 18 residues. Germline CDR1 LGHNA, CDR2 YSLEER. Trimming stripped 0 bases from V and 6 bases from J, with 23 bases between. Here the CDR3 reads CASSQDWGGAPSKKTQYF. CDR3 sequence (DNA): TGCGCCAGCAGCCAAGATTGGGGGGGGGCTCCCTCCAAGAAGACCCAGTACTTC.